The rows below give T cell receptor beta chains drawn from one sample of a study of blood T cell repertoires in COVID-19. Data came from immunoSEQ multiplex PCR; TCRdb stores just in-frame clones and leaves some out. The table shows roughly 150,000 clones, with around 83% occurring only once. The sample taken for sequencing was peripheral blood. The receptors were gathered from a woman in her 70s who had recovered from COVID-19. CDR3s include the opening cysteine and the closing phenylalanine or tryptophan. D genes are given only for firm matches. Size is omitted from some rows. Given values are once, few, many or a class for expanded clones.

j_gene,abundance,v_gene,d_gene,CDR3nt,CDR3aa
TRBJ1-1,-,TRBV30,TRBD1,TGTGCCTGGGGGACAGGGTCAACTGAAGCTTTCTTT,CAWGTGSTEAFF
TRBJ2-1,-,TRBV5-5,-,TGTGCCAGCAGCTTGCTGTGGCCTAGCTCCTACAATGAGCAGTTCTTC,CASSLLWPSSYNEQFF
TRBJ1-1,-,TRBV10-3,TRBD1,TGTGCCATCAGTGGGGGACAGAGGGACACTGAAGCTTTCTTT,CAISGGQRDTEAFF
TRBJ1-3,-,TRBV27,-,TGTGCCAGCAGTTTGGCTGCGGGCAGAAACACCATATATTTT,CASSLAAGRNTIYF
TRBJ1-1,-,TRBV5-5,TRBD1,TGTGCCAGCAGCCAGGGGGCAGGGGACACTGAAGCTTTCTTT,CASSQGAGDTEAFF
TRBJ1-2,once,TRBV28,-,TGTGCCAGCATCCCCGGCGCGGGCCAAGGCTACACCTTC,CASIPGAGQGYTF
TRBJ1-1,once,TRBV7-2,-,TGTGCCAGCAGCAGGGGCAGGGTGAACACTGAAGCTTTCTTT,CASSRGRVNTEAFF
TRBJ1-4,once,TRBV7-8,TRBD1,TGTGCCAGCAGCTCCCTACAGGGGGGCGATGAAAAACTGTTTTTT,CASSSLQGGDEKLFF
TRBJ1-5,-,TRBV10-3,-,TGTGCCACCGACGCGGGGGGGAGAGGCAATCAGCCCCAGCATTTT,CATDAGGRGNQPQHF
TRBJ2-1,-,TRBV27,-,TGTGCCAGCAGTCCCCTATCGAGCATCCATGAGCAGTTCTTC,CASSPLSSIHEQFF
TRBJ2-1,-,TRBV21-1,-,TGTGCCAGCAGCAAAGTGGGTCGGCTAGCGGGAGGGCATGAGCAGTTCTTC,CASSKVGRLAGGHEQFF
TRBJ1-3,-,TRBV9,TRBD1,TGTGCCAGCAGCGCGGGACAGTGGGGAAACACCATATATTTT,CASSAGQWGNTIYF
TRBJ2-1,-,TRBV23-1,TRBD2,TGCGCCAGCCCCGGGAGCGGGGGAAACAATGAGCAGTTCTTC,CASPGSGGNNEQFF
TRBJ1-5,-,TRBV21-1,-,TGTGCCAGCAGCAAAAGGCCTTCCAGACACCTTAGCAATCAGCCCCAGCATTTT,CASSKRPSRHLSNQPQHF
TRBJ2-1,-,TRBV24-1,-,TGTGCCACCAGTGACCCACGGGGAGGTCTCGTCCGACAGTTCTTC,CATSDPRGGLVRQFF
TRBJ2-5,-,TRBV28,TRBD2,TGTGCCAGCAGTCCCCCGGGGGGGTTGGGGGAGACCCAGTACTTC,CASSPPGGLGETQYF
TRBJ2-2,-,TRBV19,TRBD2,TGTGCCAGTTTTCCTCAGGGTAGCGGGAGTGACGGGGAGCTGTTTTTT,CASFPQGSGSDGELFF
TRBJ2-3,-,TRBV4-3,TRBD2,TGCGCCAGCAGCCCCCAGGGGCTAGCGGGGGGGGGTACGCAGTATTTT,CASSPQGLAGGGTQYF
TRBJ1-6,-,TRBV18,TRBD1,TGTGCCAGCTCAGCCCTACAGGGGGCGGGTTCACCCCTCCACTTT,CASSALQGAGSPLHF
TRBJ1-1,-,TRBV7-3,TRBD1,TGTGCCAGCAGCAAGCGGGGGACAGTCCGAGGGACTGAAGCTTTCTTT,CASSKRGTVRGTEAFF
TRBJ1-5,-,TRBV6-1,TRBD1,TGTGCCAGCAGTGAAAACCGGGACAGGGTACCAAGGGCTGGCAATCAGCCCCAGCATTTT,CASSENRDRVPRAGNQPQHF
TRBJ2-2,-,TRBV30,TRBD2,TGTGCCTTCCCACCCCCTAGCGGGAACACCGGGGAGCTGTTTTTT,CAFPPPSGNTGELFF
TRBJ1-1,large,TRBV7-9,TRBD1,TGTGCCAGCAGCTTAGCAGGGTCCCAGGGGGCGCGCTTCTCTTTCTTT,CASSLAGSQGARFSFF
TRBJ1-2,-,TRBV27,TRBD1,TGTGCCAGCAGTCCCTGGACAGGGGCTAACTATGGCTACACCTTC,CASSPWTGANYGYTF
TRBJ2-1,-,TRBV7-2,-,TGTGCCAGCAGCCTCCGTGGGGGCGTGCAGTTCTTC,CASSLRGGVQFF
TRBJ2-7,-,TRBV5-1,TRBD2,TGCGCCAGCAGCAGAACTAGCGGGAGAAGCTACGAGCAGTACTTC,CASSRTSGRSYEQYF
TRBJ2-7,-,TRBV28,-,TGTGCCAGCAGCACCAACAGGGATACGTACTTC,CASSTNRDTYF
TRBJ2-6,-,TRBV19,-,TGTGCCAGTGGGCGCCCGGCCGGCGTCCTGACTTTC,CASGRPAGVLTF
TRBJ2-3,once,TRBV6-5,TRBD1,TGTGCCAGCAGTTATCTTGGGACAGGCACAGATACGCAGTATTTT,CASSYLGTGTDTQYF
TRBJ1-2,-,TRBV12-5,TRBD1,TGTGCTAGTGGTTTGGCTTACAGGGGTGGCTACACCTTC,CASGLAYRGGYTF
TRBJ2-7,few,TRBV7-7,-,TGTGCTAGCAGCGCCGGTGCCTTGGGCGCCTACGAGCAGTACTTC,CASSAGALGAYEQYF
TRBJ2-2,-,TRBV3-1/TRBV3-2,-,TGTGCCAGCAGCCCAACGAACTACGCGAACACCGGGGAGCTGTTTTTT,CASSPTNYANTGELFF
TRBJ1-1,few,TRBV27,-,TGTGCCAGCAGCAAATACAAGACTATTAACACTGAAGCTTTCTTT,CASSKYKTINTEAFF
TRBJ1-4,-,TRBV7-9,-,TGTGCCAGCAGCTTAGCGAGGGCAACTAATGAAAAACTGTTTTTT,CASSLARATNEKLFF
TRBJ1-3,-,TRBV2,-,TGTGCCAGCAGTGCGACAGGTTCCTCTGGAAACACCATATATTTT,CASSATGSSGNTIYF